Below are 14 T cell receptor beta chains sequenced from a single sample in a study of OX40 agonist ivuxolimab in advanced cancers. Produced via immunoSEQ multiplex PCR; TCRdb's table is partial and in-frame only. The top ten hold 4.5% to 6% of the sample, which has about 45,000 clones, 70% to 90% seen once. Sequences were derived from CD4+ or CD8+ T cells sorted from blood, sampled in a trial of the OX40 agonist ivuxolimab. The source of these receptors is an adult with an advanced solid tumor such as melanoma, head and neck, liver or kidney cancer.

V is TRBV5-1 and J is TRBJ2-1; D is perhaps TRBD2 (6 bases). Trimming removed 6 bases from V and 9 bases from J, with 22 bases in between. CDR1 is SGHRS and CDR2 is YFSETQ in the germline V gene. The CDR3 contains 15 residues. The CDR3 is CASMSVSGPPSEQFF. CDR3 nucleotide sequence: TGCGCCAGCATGTCAGTGAGCGGGCCCCCCTCTGAGCAGTTCTTC.

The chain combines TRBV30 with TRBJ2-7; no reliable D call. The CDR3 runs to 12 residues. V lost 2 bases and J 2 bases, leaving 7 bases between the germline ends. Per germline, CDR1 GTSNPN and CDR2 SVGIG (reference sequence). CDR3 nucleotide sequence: TGTGCCTGGAGTCGACTTACCTACGAGCAGTACTTC. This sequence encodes CAWSRLTYEQYF.

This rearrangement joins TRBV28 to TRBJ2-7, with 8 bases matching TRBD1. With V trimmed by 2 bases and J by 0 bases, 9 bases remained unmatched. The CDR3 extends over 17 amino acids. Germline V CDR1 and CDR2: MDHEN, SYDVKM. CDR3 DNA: TGTGCCAGCAGTTTAGGGCTGGGACAGGTAAGCTCCTACGAGCAGTACTTC. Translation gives CASSLGLGQVSSYEQYF.

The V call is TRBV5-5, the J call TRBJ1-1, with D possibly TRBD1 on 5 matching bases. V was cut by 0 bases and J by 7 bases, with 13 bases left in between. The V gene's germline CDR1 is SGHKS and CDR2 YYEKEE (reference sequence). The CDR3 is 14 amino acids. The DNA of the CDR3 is TGTGCCAGCAGCTTGGTCCACTACGGGGGTGAAGCTTTCTTT. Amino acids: CASSLVHYGGEAFF.

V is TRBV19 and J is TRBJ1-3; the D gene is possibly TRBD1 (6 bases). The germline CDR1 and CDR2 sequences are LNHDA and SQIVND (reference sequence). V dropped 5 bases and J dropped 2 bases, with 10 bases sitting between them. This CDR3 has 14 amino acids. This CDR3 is CASSATGPGNTIYF. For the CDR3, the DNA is TGTGCCAGTAGTGCTACAGGGCCTGGAAACACCATATATTTT.

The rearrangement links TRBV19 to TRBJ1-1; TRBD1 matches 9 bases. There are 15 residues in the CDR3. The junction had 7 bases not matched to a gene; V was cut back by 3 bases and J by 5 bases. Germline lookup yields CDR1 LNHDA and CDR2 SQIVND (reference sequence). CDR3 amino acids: CASSIGTGLVTEAFF. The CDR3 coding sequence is TGTGCCAGTAGTATCGGGACAGGGTTGGTGACTGAAGCTTTCTTT. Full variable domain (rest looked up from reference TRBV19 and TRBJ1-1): DGGITQSPKYLFRKEGQNVTLSCEQNLNHDAMYWYRQDPGQGLRLIYYSQIVNDFQKGDIAEGYSVSREKKESFPLTVTSAQKNPTAFYLCASSIGTGLVTEAFFGQGTRLTVV.

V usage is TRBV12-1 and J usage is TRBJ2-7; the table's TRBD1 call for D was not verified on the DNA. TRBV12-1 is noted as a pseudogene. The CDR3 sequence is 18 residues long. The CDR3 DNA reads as TGTGCCAGCAGCTCGAACCCACAGGGGGCAGCGAAATATCACGAGCAGTACTTC. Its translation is CASSSNPQGAAKYHEQYF.

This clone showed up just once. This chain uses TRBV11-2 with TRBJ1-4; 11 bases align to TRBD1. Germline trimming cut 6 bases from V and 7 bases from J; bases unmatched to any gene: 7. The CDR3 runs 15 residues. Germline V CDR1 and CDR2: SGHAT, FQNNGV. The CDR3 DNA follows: TGTGCCAGCAGACCGGACAGGGGGCGCGGTGAAAAACTGTTTTTT. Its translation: CASRPDRGRGEKLFF. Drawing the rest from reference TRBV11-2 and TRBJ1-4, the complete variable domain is EAGVAQSPRYKIIEKRQSVAFWCNPISGHATLYWYQQILGQGPKLLIQFQNNGVVDDSQLPKDRFSAERLKGVDSTLKIQPAKLEDSAVYLCASRPDRGRGEKLFFGSGTQLSVL.

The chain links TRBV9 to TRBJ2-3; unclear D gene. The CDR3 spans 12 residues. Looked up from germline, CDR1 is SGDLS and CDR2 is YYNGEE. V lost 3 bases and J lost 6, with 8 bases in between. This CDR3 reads CASSGTRDTQYF. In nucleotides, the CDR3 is TGTGCCAGCAGCGGTACTCGGGATACGCAGTATTTT.

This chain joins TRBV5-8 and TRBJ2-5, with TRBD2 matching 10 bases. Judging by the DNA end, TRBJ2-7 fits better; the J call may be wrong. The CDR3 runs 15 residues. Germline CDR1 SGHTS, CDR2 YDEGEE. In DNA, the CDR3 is TGTGCCAGCAGCGACCCAGCGGGAGGGTCCTACGAGCAGTACTTC. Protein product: CASSDPAGGSYEQYF.

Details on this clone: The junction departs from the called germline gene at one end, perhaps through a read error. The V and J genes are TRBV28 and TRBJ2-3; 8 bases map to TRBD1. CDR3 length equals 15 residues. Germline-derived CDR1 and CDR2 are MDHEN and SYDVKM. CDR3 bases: TGTGCCAGCAGTTTTGTCAGTGGGGGGACAGGTACGCAGTATTTT. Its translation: CASSFVSGGTGTQYF. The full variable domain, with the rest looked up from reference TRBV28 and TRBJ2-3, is DVKVTQSSRYLVKRTGEKVFLECVQDMDHENMFWYRQDPGLGLRLIYFSYDVKMKEKGDIPEGYSVSREKKERFSLILESASTNQTSMYLCASSFVSGGTGTQYFGPGTRLTVL.

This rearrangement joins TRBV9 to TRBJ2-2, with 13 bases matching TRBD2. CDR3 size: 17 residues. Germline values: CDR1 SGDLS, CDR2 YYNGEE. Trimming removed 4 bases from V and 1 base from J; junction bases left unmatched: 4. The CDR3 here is CASSRTSGSLNTGELFF. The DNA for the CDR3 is TGTGCCAGCAGCCGGACTAGCGGGAGCTTGAACACCGGGGAGCTGTTTTTT.

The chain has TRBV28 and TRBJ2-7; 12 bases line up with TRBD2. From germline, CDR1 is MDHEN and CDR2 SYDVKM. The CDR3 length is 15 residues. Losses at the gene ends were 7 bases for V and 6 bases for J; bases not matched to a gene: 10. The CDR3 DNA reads TGTGCCAGCACCGTCCTAGCGGGAGGGCGGGGCGAGCAGTACTTC. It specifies CASTVLAGGRGEQYF.

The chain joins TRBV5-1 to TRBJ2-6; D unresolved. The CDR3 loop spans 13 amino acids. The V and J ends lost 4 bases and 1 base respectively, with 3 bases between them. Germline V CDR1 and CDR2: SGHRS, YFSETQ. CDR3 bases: TGCGCCAGCAGCGAGTCTGGGGCCAACGTCCTGACTTTC. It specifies CASSESGANVLTF.